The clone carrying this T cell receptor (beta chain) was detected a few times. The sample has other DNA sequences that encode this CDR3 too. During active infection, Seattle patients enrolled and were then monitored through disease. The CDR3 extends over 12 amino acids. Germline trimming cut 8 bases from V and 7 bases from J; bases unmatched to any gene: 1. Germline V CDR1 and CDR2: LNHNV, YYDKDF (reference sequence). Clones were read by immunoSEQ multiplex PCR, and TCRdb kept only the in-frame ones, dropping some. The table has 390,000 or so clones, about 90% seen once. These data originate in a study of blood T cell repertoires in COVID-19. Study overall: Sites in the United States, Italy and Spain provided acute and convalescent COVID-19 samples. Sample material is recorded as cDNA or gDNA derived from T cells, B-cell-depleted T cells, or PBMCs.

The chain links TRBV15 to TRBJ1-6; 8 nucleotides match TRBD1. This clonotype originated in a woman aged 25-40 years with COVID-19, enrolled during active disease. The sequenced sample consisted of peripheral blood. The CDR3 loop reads CATGTGNSPLHF. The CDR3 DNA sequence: TGTGCCACCGGGACAGGAAATTCACCCCTCCACTTT.